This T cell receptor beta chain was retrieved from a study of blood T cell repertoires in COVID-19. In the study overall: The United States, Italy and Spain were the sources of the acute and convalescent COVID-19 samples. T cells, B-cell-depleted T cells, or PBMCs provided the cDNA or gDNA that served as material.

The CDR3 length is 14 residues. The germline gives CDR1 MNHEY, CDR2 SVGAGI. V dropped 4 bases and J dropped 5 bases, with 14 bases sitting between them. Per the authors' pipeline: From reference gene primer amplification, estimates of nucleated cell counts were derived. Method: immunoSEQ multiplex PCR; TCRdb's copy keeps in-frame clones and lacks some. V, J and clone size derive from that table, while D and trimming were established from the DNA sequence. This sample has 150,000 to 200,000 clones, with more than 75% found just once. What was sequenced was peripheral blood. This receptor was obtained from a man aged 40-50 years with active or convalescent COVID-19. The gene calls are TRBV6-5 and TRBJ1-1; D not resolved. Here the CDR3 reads CASSSLGMQTEAFF. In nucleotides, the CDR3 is TGTGCCAGCAGTTCCCTCGGTATGCAAACTGAAGCTTTCTTT.